This TCR beta chain was obtained from a study of cytotoxic CD8 clonotypes in ibrutinib-treated CLL (dated by TCRdb to the early 2020s). Broadly, across the study: In this cohort, approximately 15 patients were treatment-naive and roughly 10 were relapsed/refractory, while roughly 18 had unmutated IGHV. Cryopreserved peripheral blood mononuclear cells were collected at three points: before therapy, at response, and at either sustained remission or disease progression. Response samples were obtained after a median of about 13 months of treatment, with a range of about 6 to 36 months. Longitudinal samples were available for about 30% of the 86 trial participants. All remission and progressive disease samples were collected while patients were still receiving ibrutinib. On average, each sample had about 250,000 productive templates and about 89,000 productive rearrangements. Responses were partial in around 25 patients and complete in 2; after median 68 months follow-up, roughly 14 stayed in remission and roughly twelve progressed. On the study overall, not on this receptor specifically: Clonality increased at ibrutinib response, stayed stable in sustained remission, and fell back toward baseline at progression. Sampling times were not matched between patients in sustained remission and patients whose disease was progressing, and lymph node repertoires were not examined. Public clonotypes were rare and either contracted or stayed stable during treatment, and the rise in clonality at ibrutinib response reflected the expansion of private clonotypes. At baseline, clonality was higher than in age-matched healthy donors and showed a strong correlation with circulating CD8+ T-cell counts.

The time point label corresponds to: around 25 months on ibrutinib. For TCR beta library preparation, approximately 2.2 micrograms of genomic DNA were isolated from cryopreserved PBMCs. Longitudinal blood samples from CLL patients on ibrutinib monotherapy underwent high-throughput TCR beta sequencing. The patients were enrolled in a single-center, open-label phase 2 trial of ibrutinib monotherapy. Including the terminal cysteine and phenylalanine, the CDR3 comprises 12 residues. Kept here is only the CDR3 DNA, which spans 36 bases and is read in frame from base 1. According to the germline V gene (reference sequence), CDR1 reads MNHNY and CDR2 reads SVGAGI. V and J are truncated by 8 bases and 6 bases respectively, leaving an intervening sequence of 10 bases. A MiSeq instrument was used for deep resolution sequencing, which targeted depths ranging from 1 in 1 million up to 1 in 200,000 T cells, with coverage averaging 10x for each clonotype. TCR beta libraries were generated with the immunoSEQ hsTCRB Kit. As for the original processing: Data were analyzed with ImmunoSEQ Data Assistant and ImmunoSEQ Analyzer, with V, D and J genes assigned per IMGT definitions. Clonality, with values ranging from 0 to 1, was calculated as one minus the normalized Shannon entropy of productive rearrangement frequencies. Public clonotype analysis was restricted to overrepresented clonotypes comprising at least 0.05% of each patient's repertoire. Roughly 13 repertoires from age-matched healthy donors, obtained from immuneACCESS, served as clonality controls. The immuneACCESS repertoire file appears here via TCRdb, limited to in-frame rearrangements. These files lack a portion of the clones; in checked studies, under half of the deficit traces to unresolved V genes, and the cause of the others is not known. V and J calls plus clone size are reproduced from that table; the DNA served to infer D and trimming. This sample is represented by about 150,000 clones; about 76% of them were singletons. The ten largest clonotypes hold roughly 4.7% of the sample.

The sample holds one count of this clone. There is no known antigen for this receptor. Base-call qualities are not available, and no considerably larger clone is one nucleotide away. This specimen consisted of PBMCs, obtained after 24 months of ibrutinib treatment. The chain joins TRBV6-6 to TRBJ2-2, and TRBD2 may be the D gene, going by 7 matching bases. This sequence was found in a human donor with chronic lymphocytic leukemia. Here the CDR3 is given as CASGGAAGELFF. The DNA sequence is TGTGCCAGCGGGGGGGCGGCCGGGGAGCTGTTTTTT.